The 30 T cell receptor beta chains below all came from one sample that was sequenced in a study of blood T cell repertoires in COVID-19. TCRdb keeps only in-frame clones here, not all; method: immunoSEQ multiplex PCR. The sample gives 360,000 or so clones, 75% to 90% of which show up once; 5% to 5.5% is in the top ten. The sample consisted of PBMCs or T cells enriched from blood (not recorded which). These receptors all come from a woman aged 45-60 years who had recovered from COVID-19.

V gene TRBV30 combines with J gene TRBJ1-5; the D gene is possibly TRBD1 (5 bases). This CDR3 spans 15 amino acids. Trimming cost V 2 bases and J 2 bases, with 13 bases left between them. Germline assignment: CDR1 GTSNPN and CDR2 SVGIG (reference sequence). CDR3 sequence: CAWSLGGGGNQPQHF. DNA for the CDR3: TGTGCCTGGAGTCTCGGGGGGGGAGGCAATCAGCCCCAGCATTTT. The variable domain in full, completed from reference TRBV30 and TRBJ1-5, reads SQTIHQWPATLVQPVGSPLSLECTVEGTSNPNLYWYRQAAGRGLQLLFYSVGIGQISSEVPQNLSASRPQDRQFILSSKKLLLSDSGFYLCAWSLGGGGNQPQHFGDGTRLSIL.

Notes on this clone: The same CDR3 is also encoded by other DNA sequences in this sample. J is TRBJ2-6 and V is TRBV19; 12 bases are shared with TRBD1. CDR3 length: 17 amino acids. V lost 6 bases, J lost 3 bases, and 6 bases stayed unmatched. Germline CDR1 LNHDA, CDR2 SQIVND (reference sequence). The CDR3 spells CASRGDRGLSGANVLTF. The CDR3, as DNA: TGTGCCAGTAGGGGGGACAGGGGGCTTAGTGGGGCCAACGTCCTGACTTTC.

This chain links TRBV3-1 (or the pseudogene TRBV3-2) with TRBJ1-4; 7 positions match TRBD1. The V and J ends lost 4 bases and 3 bases, in that order; junction bases with no gene match: 8. CDR1 and CDR2 from the germline V gene are LGHDT and YNNKEL (reference sequence). CDR3 size: 16 residues. Written as DNA, the CDR3 is TGTGCCAGCAGCCGAACCAGAGGGGGCCCTAATGAAAAACTGTTTTTT. Translating gives CASSRTRGGPNEKLFF.

The chain's CDR3 is CASSLARGGKRTDTQYF. In DNA, the CDR3 is TGTGCCAGCAGCTTAGCGCGGGGGGGGAAGCGCACAGATACGCAGTATTTT. The gene calls are TRBV11-1 and TRBJ2-3; 9 positions agree with TRBD2. The CDR3 spans 17 residues. Germline V gene sequence: CDR1 SGHAT, CDR2 FQDESV (reference sequence). V shed 0 bases, J shed 1 base, and the junction held 5 bases outside the gene matches.

This chain joins TRBV30 and TRBJ1-1; D not resolved. CDR1 is GTSNPN and CDR2 is SVGIG in the germline V gene (reference sequence). Trimming cost V 0 bases and J 5 bases, with 13 bases left between them. This CDR3 is 14 amino acids long. The CDR3 nucleotides read TGTGCCTGGAGTGTATCCCTTTGGAGGACTGAAGCTTTCTTT. Protein sequence: CAWSVSLWRTEAFF.

This rearrangement joins TRBV27 to TRBJ1-3, with D maybe TRBD1 (5 bases). CDR1 is MNHEY and CDR2 is SMNVEV in the germline V gene (reference sequence). V was pared by 2 bases and J by 4 bases, with 15 bases between. This CDR3 region has 16 residues. CDR3 sequence reads: CASSLAGAGFGNTIYF. The CDR3 coding sequence is TGTGCCAGCAGTTTAGCTGGGGCAGGGTTCGGAAACACCATATATTTT.

The chain joins TRBV4-2 to TRBJ1-6; the D gene is possibly TRBD1 (6 bases). The CDR3 is made up of 14 amino acids. Between the trimmed V and J ends, which lost 1 base and 5 bases, there was a span of 6 bases. From germline, CDR1 is LGHNA and CDR2 YNFKEQ. The CDR3 spells CASSQGTDNSPLHF. The CDR3 bases are TGTGCCAGCAGCCAAGGGACAGATAATTCACCCCTCCACTTT.

The chain recombines TRBV18 with TRBJ1-2, with TRBD1 as a possible D gene (6 bases). Looked up from germline, CDR1 is KGHSH and CDR2 is LQKENI. CDR3 length: 14 residues. V lost 3 bases, J lost 4 bases, and 12 bases lay in between. The CDR3 DNA reads TGTGCCAGCTCACCCCCAGGGGAAAGCTATGGCTACACCTTC. This translates into CASSPPGESYGYTF.

There are a few counts of this clone. The V gene is TRBV4-2, the J gene TRBJ2-7; TRBD2 matches 11 bases. This CDR3 comprises 15 residues. Germline values: CDR1 LGHNA, CDR2 YNFKEQ. V lost 2 bases and J lost 4; bases outside the gene matches: 4. The CDR3 here is CASSQIAGGPYEQYF. CDR3 coding DNA: TGTGCCAGCAGCCAAATAGCGGGAGGGCCGTACGAGCAGTACTTC.

The genes are TRBV11-3 and TRBJ1-1, with D perhaps matching TRBD1 (6 bases). The germline V gene encodes CDR1 SGHNT and CDR2 YENEEA. V dropped 1 base and J dropped 1 base, with 13 bases sitting between them. The CDR3 covers 16 residues. DNA for the CDR3: TGTGCCAGCAGCTTAGGGAAGGGGACACGGAACACTGAAGCTTTCTTT. Translation: CASSLGKGTRNTEAFF.

V is TRBV11-2 and J is TRBJ2-7; no clear D. CDR1 and CDR2 (germline): SGHAT, FQNNGV. V was pared by 1 base and J by 2 bases, with 6 bases between. This CDR3 is built from 13 residues. Here the CDR3 DNA reads TGTGCCAGCAGCTTAGGGCTCGCCTACGAGCAGTACTTC. Translated, it gives CASSLGLAYEQYF.

This sequence joins TRBV25-1 and TRBJ2-1; 14 bases agree with TRBD2. CDR3 length equals 17 residues. Germline-derived CDR1 and CDR2 are MGHDK and SYGVNS. Germline trimming cut 3 bases from V and 6 bases from J; bases unmatched to any gene: 7. The CDR3 nucleotides are TGTGCCAGCAGTGACCCCGGACTAGCGGGAGGCTCCAATGAGCAGTTCTTC. Translated, it gives CASSDPGLAGGSNEQFF.

This clone has more than one count but fewer than ten. The chain is built from TRBV27 and TRBJ2-2, with TRBD1 matching over 9 bases. The junction had 14 bases not matched to a gene; V was cut back by 5 bases and J by 7 bases. Germline-derived CDR1 and CDR2 are MNHEY and SMNVEV (reference sequence). The CDR3 covers 17 residues. CDR3 bases: TGTGCCAGCAGTACCAGACCCGGGACAGGGATAATCGGGGAGCTGTTTTTT. It encodes CASSTRPGTGIIGELFF.

The genes are TRBV7-2 and TRBJ2-5; tentatively, D is TRBD2 (6 bases). This CDR3 comprises 13 residues. Germline V lookup: CDR1 SGHTA, CDR2 FQGNSA. Trimming removed 5 bases at V and 5 bases at J, with 12 bases between. The CDR3 reads CASSQLARETQYF. CDR3 DNA sequence: TGTGCCAGCAGCCAGCTAGCGAGGGAGACCCAGTACTTC.

The chain couples TRBV18 to TRBJ2-7; D is undetermined. Per germline, CDR1 KGHSH and CDR2 LQKENI. This CDR3 comprises 12 residues. Deletions cut 3 bases from V and 5 bases from J, with 8 bases between. The CDR3 bases are TGTGCCAGCTCACCGGTGCAGAACGAGCAGTACTTC. The encoded protein is CASSPVQNEQYF.

This rearrangement joins TRBV3-1 (or the pseudogene TRBV3-2) to TRBJ2-2; 15 bases agree with TRBD2. Germline CDR1 is LGHDT and CDR2 is YNNKEL (reference sequence). This CDR3 is built from 17 residues. The J segment lost 3 bases and the V segment lost 4 bases, leaving 3 bases of the junction unmatched. For the CDR3, the DNA is TGTGCCAGCAGCCGGACTAGCGGGAGGGCCGACACCGGGGAGCTGTTTTTT. Amino acid sequence: CASSRTSGRADTGELFF.

The V call is TRBV5-1, the J call TRBJ2-5, with 7 bases aligning to TRBD2. CDR3 length: 14 residues. Trimming removed 6 bases from V and 5 bases from J; junction bases left unmatched: 10. CDR1 SGHRS and CDR2 YFSETQ come from the germline V gene. The CDR3, as DNA: TGCGCCAGCAACACAGCGGGGCACGGGGAGACCCAGTACTTC. Amino acid sequence: CASNTAGHGETQYF. Using reference TRBV5-1 and TRBJ2-5 for the parts outside the CDR3, the full variable domain is KAGVTQTPRYLIKTRGQQVTLSCSPISGHRSVSWYQQTPGQGLQFLFEYFSETQRNKGNFPGRFSGRQFSNSRSEMNVSTLELGDSALYLCASNTAGHGETQYFGPGTRLLVL.

The gene calls are TRBV7-2 and TRBJ2-3, with 7 nucleotides matching TRBD2. Trimming removed 7 bases from V and 5 bases from J; junction bases left unmatched: 24. CDR1 is SGHTA, CDR2 FQGNSA, per germline. The CDR3 is made up of 19 amino acids. The CDR3 nucleotides are TGTGCCAGCATGGGAGGGGTGCTGTTAACTAGGCGGGAGCTAGATACGCAGTATTTT. Translated: CASMGGVLLTRRELDTQYF.

The chain links TRBV6-5 to TRBJ2-1; D is possibly TRBD1 (5 bases). Germline lookup yields CDR1 MNHEY and CDR2 SVGAGI. V lost 4 bases and J 4 bases, leaving 14 bases between the germline ends. This CDR3 has 15 residues. The CDR3 nucleotides are TGTGCCAGCAGTTCGACAGTGGGGCCATACAATGAGCAGTTCTTC. Its protein is CASSSTVGPYNEQFF.

The V and J genes are TRBV2 and TRBJ1-4; 7 bases line up with TRBD1. The germline V gene encodes CDR1 SNHLY and CDR2 FYNNEI. With 9 bases clipped from V and 5 bases from J, the junction kept 6 bases outside the gene matches. The CDR3 is 13 amino acids. The CDR3 nucleotides read TGTGCCAGGGAGGGACAGCCGAATGAAAAACTGTTTTTT. Translation: CAREGQPNEKLFF.

V is TRBV5-1 and J is TRBJ2-1; 12 bases match TRBD2. There are 16 residues in the CDR3. The germline CDR1 and CDR2 sequences are SGHRS and YFSETQ. V was clipped by 0 bases and J by 10 bases; unmatched bases: 8. In nucleotides, the CDR3 is TGCGCCAGCAGCTTGGCCTCTAGCGGGAGGGCAAGGGAGCAGTTCTTC. Residues: CASSLASSGRAREQFF. The full variable domain, rest sourced from reference TRBV5-1 and TRBJ2-1, is KAGVTQTPRYLIKTRGQQVTLSCSPISGHRSVSWYQQTPGQGLQFLFEYFSETQRNKGNFPGRFSGRQFSNSRSEMNVSTLELGDSALYLCASSLASSGRAREQFFGPGTRLTVL.

The V gene is TRBV27, the J gene TRBJ2-1; the D gene is possibly TRBD1 (8 bases). The CDR3 is 13 amino acids. V was clipped by 8 bases and J by 10 bases, with 18 bases between them. CDR1 is MNHEY, CDR2 SMNVEV, per germline (reference sequence). In DNA form, the CDR3 reads TGTGCCAGCTCAACAACAGGGGGGGGCGAGCAGTTCTTC. Translating gives CASSTTGGGEQFF.

In nucleotides, the CDR3 is TGTGCCAGTAGTGCCCGACAGGGAAGGGGCGGAAACACCATATATTTT. This translates into CASSARQGRGGNTIYF. The chain has TRBV19 and TRBJ1-3, with 7 bases matching TRBD1. There are 16 residues in the CDR3. Germline-derived CDR1 and CDR2 are LNHDA and SQIVND (reference sequence). V was clipped by 5 bases and J by 4 bases; unmatched bases: 11. The full variable domain, in which reference TRBV19 and TRBJ1-3 provide the parts outside the CDR3, is DGGITQSPKYLFRKEGQNVTLSCEQNLNHDAMYWYRQDPGQGLRLIYYSQIVNDFQKGDIAEGYSVSREKKESFPLTVTSAQKNPTAFYLCASSARQGRGGNTIYFGEGSWLTVV.

This clone was seen just once. This sequence joins TRBV30 and TRBJ1-1, with D perhaps TRBD1 (5 bases). Germline assignment: CDR1 GTSNPN and CDR2 SVGIG (reference sequence). This CDR3 spans 13 amino acids. Trimming stripped 0 bases from V and 4 bases from J, with 9 bases between. CDR3 in amino acids: CAWSVQALTEAFF. For the CDR3, the DNA is TGTGCCTGGAGTGTACAGGCGCTCACTGAAGCTTTCTTT.

The rearrangement joins TRBV7-9 to TRBJ1-2; the D gene is possibly TRBD1 (6 bases). The CDR3 is 17 residues long. In germline, CDR1 is SEHNR, CDR2 FQNEAQ (reference sequence). V gave up 3 bases and J gave up 1 base, with 18 bases separating them. CDR3 coding DNA: TGTGCCAGCAGCTTGACAGCCCGGGACACCGGTAACTATGGCTACACCTTC. Translated: CASSLTARDTGNYGYTF. Drawing the rest from reference TRBV7-9 and TRBJ1-2, the complete variable domain is DTGVSQNPRHKITKRGQNVTFRCDPISEHNRLYWYRQTLGQGPEFLTYFQNEAQLEKSRLLSDRFSAERPKGSFSTLEIQRTEQGDSAMYLCASSLTARDTGNYGYTFGSGTRLTVV.

J is TRBJ2-1 and V is TRBV2; the D gene is possibly TRBD2 (5 bases). This CDR3 is built from 16 residues. Germline loops: CDR1 SNHLY, CDR2 FYNNEI. V was trimmed by 0 bases and J by 0 bases, leaving 9 bases between them. The CDR3 nucleotides read TGTGCCAGCAGTGAAGCATTGGGGAGCTCCTACAATGAGCAGTTCTTC. Translated, it gives CASSEALGSSYNEQFF.

The chain recombines TRBV2 with TRBJ2-5, with D maybe TRBD1 (6 bases). Germline V CDR1 and CDR2: SNHLY, FYNNEI. V lost 6 bases, J lost 3 bases, and 17 bases lay in between. The CDR3 is made up of 15 amino acids. CDR3 nucleotide sequence: TGTGCCAGCAGAAAAACAGGGTATCGGAAAGAGACCCAGTACTTC. The encoded protein is CASRKTGYRKETQYF.

This chain's CDR3 is CASSSRGGGAGGSYEQYF. CDR3 DNA sequence: TGTGCCAGCAGCTCACGCGGTGGGGGAGCGGGAGGTAGTTACGAGCAGTACTTC. V and J are TRBV7-2 and TRBJ2-7, with TRBD2 matching over 9 bases. Germline CDR1 SGHTA, CDR2 FQGNSA. V was pared by 4 bases and J by 4 bases, with 17 bases of the junction left unmatched. The CDR3 covers 18 residues.

The chain employs TRBV11-3 and TRBJ1-3, with 11 bases that match TRBD1. J gave up 8 bases and V 5 bases, and 5 bases lay outside the gene matches. This CDR3 has 14 amino acids. Germline V CDR1 and CDR2: SGHNT, YENEEA. The CDR3 protein is CASSPGQGAHTIYF. CDR3 bases: TGTGCCAGCAGCCCTGGACAGGGGGCACACACCATATATTTT.

This chain uses TRBV7-9 with TRBJ1-2; no clear D gene. The CDR3 length is 16 residues. Germline V lookup: CDR1 SEHNR, CDR2 FQNEAQ (reference sequence). Trimming pared 3 bases from V and 4 bases from J, leaving 18 bases between. This CDR3 reads CASSFGDSGGSYGYTF. Here the CDR3 DNA reads TGTGCCAGCAGCTTCGGAGACTCCGGCGGGTCCTATGGCTACACCTTC.